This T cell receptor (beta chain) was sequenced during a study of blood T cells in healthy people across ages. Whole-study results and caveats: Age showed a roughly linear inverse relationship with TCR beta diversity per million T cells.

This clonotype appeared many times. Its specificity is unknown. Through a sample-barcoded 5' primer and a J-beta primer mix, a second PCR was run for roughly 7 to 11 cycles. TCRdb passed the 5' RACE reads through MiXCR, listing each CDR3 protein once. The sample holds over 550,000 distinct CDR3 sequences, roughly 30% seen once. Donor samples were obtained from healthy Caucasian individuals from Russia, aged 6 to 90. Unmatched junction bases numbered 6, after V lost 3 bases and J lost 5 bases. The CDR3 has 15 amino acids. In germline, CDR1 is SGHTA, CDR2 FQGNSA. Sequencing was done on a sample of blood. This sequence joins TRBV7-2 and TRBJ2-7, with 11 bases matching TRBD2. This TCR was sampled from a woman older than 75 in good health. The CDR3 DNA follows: TGTGCCAGCAGCTTGACTAGCGGGACGGGCAACGAGCAGTACTTC. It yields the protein CASSLTSGTGNEQYF. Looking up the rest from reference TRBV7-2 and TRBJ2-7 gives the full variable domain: GAGVSQSPSNKVTEKGKDVELRCDPISGHTALYWYRQSLGQGLEFLIYFQGNSAPDKSGLPSDRFSAERTGGSVSTLTIQRTQQEDSAVYLCASSLTSGTGNEQYFGPGTRLTVT.